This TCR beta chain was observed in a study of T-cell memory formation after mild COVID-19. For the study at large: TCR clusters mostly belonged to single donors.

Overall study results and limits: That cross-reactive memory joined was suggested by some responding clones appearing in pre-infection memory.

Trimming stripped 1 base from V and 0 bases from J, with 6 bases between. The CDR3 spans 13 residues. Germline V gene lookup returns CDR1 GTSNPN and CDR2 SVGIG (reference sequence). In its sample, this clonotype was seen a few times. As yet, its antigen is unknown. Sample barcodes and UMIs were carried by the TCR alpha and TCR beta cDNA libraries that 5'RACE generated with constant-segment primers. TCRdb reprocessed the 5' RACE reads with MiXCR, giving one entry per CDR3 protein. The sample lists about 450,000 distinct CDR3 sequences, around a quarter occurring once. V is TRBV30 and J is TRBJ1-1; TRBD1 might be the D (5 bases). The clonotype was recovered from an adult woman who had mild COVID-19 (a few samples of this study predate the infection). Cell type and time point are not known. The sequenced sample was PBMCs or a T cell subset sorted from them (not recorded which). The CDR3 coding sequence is TGTGCCTGGAGTGGACAGTTGAACACTGAAGCTTTCTTT. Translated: CAWSGQLNTEAFF.